This record covers a single TCR beta chain. Its matching antigen is unknown. This entry is derived from a study of shared clonotypes between healthy human individuals. Study-level results: The study found lower generation probabilities in non-shared clonotypes than in those shared by all four donors.

Clones were read by immunoSEQ multiplex PCR, and TCRdb kept only the in-frame ones, dropping some. The sample has over 1.5 million clones; 95% to 99% are singletons. Losses at the gene ends were 3 bases for V and 0 bases for J; bases not matched to a gene: 2. Germline CDR1 SNHLY, CDR2 FYNNEI. The CDR3 extends over 15 amino acids. V is TRBV2 and J is TRBJ2-1; 7 bases align to TRBD1. This TCR was recovered from a man aged 25 to 45 in good health. Sequenced sample: naive CD4+ T cells sorted from blood. Subset: CD45RA+ positively selected. The CDR3 region is CASSERTGSYNEQFF. CDR3 bases: TGTGCCAGCAGTGAGAGGACAGGCTCCTACAATGAGCAGTTCTTC.